This T cell receptor (beta chain) is drawn from a study of blood T cell dynamics during melanoma immunotherapy. Study summary: Metastatic melanoma patients received first-line pembrolizumab or nivolumab plus ipilimumab. The study, taken as a whole, reports: Clones driving repertoire changes may be melanoma-specific or general immune activation.

This clone was observed a handful of times. The antigen remains unidentified. CDR1 MNHNS and CDR2 SASEGT come from the germline V gene. This CDR3 region has 13 residues. The V gene end was trimmed by 7 bases and the J gene end by 7 bases; junction bases not matched to a gene: 5. The time point was: week 3, after first cycle of checkpoint inhibitor. Blood was drawn before treatment and at week 3 after checkpoint blockade. The data were produced by immunoSEQ multiplex PCR, yet TCRdb's version contains in-frame clones alone and is incomplete. The sample contains thousands of clones, 84% of which appear only once.

This chain uses TRBV6-1 with TRBJ1-5; 9 bases are a match to TRBD1. This TCR was recovered from a human donor with melanoma. Some clones in this sample may be carry-over from other donors' samples. Here the sequenced sample was blood, taken from a patient treated with checkpoint blockade. The DNA of the CDR3 is TGTGCCAGCACCGTACAGGGGGCCCAGCCCCAGCATTTT. Its translation: CASTVQGAQPQHF.